What follows describes a single T cell receptor beta chain. The antigen is undetermined. Selected positively for CCR7 and CD45RO-negative, naive CD8 cells excluded terminally differentiated effector memory CD45RA+ cells. All of the donors resided in Nashville, Tennessee, and each was a Caucasian adult. Measured with immunoSEQ multiplex PCR; TCRdb has only the in-frame clones, and not every one. Of 2 million to 2.5 million clones listed, roughly 91% are singletons. The sample comes from a study of shared clonotypes between healthy human individuals. As for the study in general: The plates for each donor numbered three CD4 naive, three CD4 memory, two CD8 naive and one CD8 memory. Points from the study as a whole: Non-shared clonotypes had lower generation probabilities than clonotypes shared by all four sorted-subset donors. Naive CD4 clonotypes overlapped across a few donors at approximately 4.5%.

Germline CDR1 is SGHAT and CDR2 is FQNNGV. V trimming: 5 bases; J trimming: 5 bases; junction bases outside the gene matches: 14. This CDR3 is 17 amino acids long. The sequence was collected from a man aged 18 to 30 in good health. Some clones in this sample may be carry-over from other donors' samples. The sequenced sample consisted of naive CD8+ T cells from PBMCs. The genes are TRBV11-2 and TRBJ2-5; 10 nucleotides line up with TRBD1. The CDR3 region has the DNA TGTGCCAGCAGCAGATATCGGACGGGACAGGGGACGGAGACCCAGTACTTC. Its protein product is CASSRYRTGQGTETQYF.